One and the same sample provided the 30 T cell receptor beta chains below, sequenced in a study of vaccination and CD4 T cells after COVID-19. Sequenced with the Oncomine TCR Beta short-read assay was DNA taken from cultured CD4+ T cells. TCRdb re-called the PCR reads through MiXCR, storing one row per CDR3 protein. The sample gives approximately 15,000 distinct CDR3 sequences, about 57% of which show up once; 10% is in the top ten. Antigens for these TCRs are unknown. Sample treatment: roughly ten-day PBMC culture with coronavirus spike peptide pools or control peptides (ViraFEST assay). The sample was CD4+ T cells from blood, cultured in vitro. Source of these receptors: a human donor who had recovered from COVID-19.

This clonotype has a handful of counts. The J gene is TRBJ2-5, the V gene TRBV24-1; D tentatively reads TRBD1 or TRBD2 (5 bases each). The CDR3 is made up of 15 amino acids. Per the germline V gene, CDR1 is KGHDR and CDR2 is SFDVKD. Trimming removed 4 bases at V and 2 bases at J, with 13 bases between. The CDR3 is CATSDNDWGQETQYF. The DNA of the CDR3 is TGTGCCACCAGTGACAATGACTGGGGGCAAGAGACCCAGTACTTC.

The chain combines TRBV7-2 with TRBJ2-3; 8 bases align to TRBD2. The J segment lost 0 bases and the V segment lost 1 base, leaving 6 bases of the junction unmatched. The CDR3 is made up of 17 amino acids. Germline CDR1 is SGHTA and CDR2 is FQGNSA. The CDR3 sequence is CASSLGSGGTSTDTQYF. The CDR3 DNA follows: TGTGCCAGCAGCTTAGGCTCGGGGGGGACTAGCACAGATACGCAGTATTTT.

V is TRBV25-1 and J is TRBJ1-2; the match to TRBD1 covers 11 bases. Trimming cost V 5 bases and J 6 bases; bases outside gene matches: 2. Germline CDR1 MGHDK, CDR2 SYGVNS. The CDR3 runs 13 residues. The DNA for the CDR3 is TGTGCCAGCAGTCGGACAGGGGGCAATGGCTACACCTTC. Its translation: CASSRTGGNGYTF.

This sequence joins TRBV20-1 and TRBJ1-2; D unclear. The germline V gene encodes CDR1 DFQATT and CDR2 SNEGSKA (reference sequence). CDR3 length equals 12 residues. The ends were cut back, 2 bases at V and 3 bases at J, with 7 bases in the middle. CDR3: CSARIGDYGYTF. CDR3 nucleotide sequence: TGCAGTGCTAGAATCGGGGACTATGGCTACACCTTC.

The V and J genes are TRBV20-1 and TRBJ2-1, with TRBD2 matching 8 bases. The CDR3 is 15 residues long. V was pared by 6 bases and J by 4 bases, with 11 bases of the junction left unmatched. CDR1 and CDR2 from the germline V gene are DFQATT and SNEGSKA (reference sequence). CDR3 DNA: TGCAGTGCCCGAGACCCCACTAGCGGTTACAATGAGCAGTTCTTC. Translation: CSARDPTSGYNEQFF.

The chain's CDR3 is CASSGLQMNTEAFF. CDR3 nucleotides: TGTGCCAGCAGTGGCTTACAGATGAACACTGAAGCTTTCTTT. The gene calls are TRBV2 and TRBJ1-1, with unresolved D. Trimming removed 4 bases at V and 0 bases at J, with 9 bases between. Germline values: CDR1 SNHLY, CDR2 FYNNEI. The CDR3 runs to 14 residues.

The chain links TRBV27 to TRBJ1-2; 12 bases match TRBD1. CDR3 length: 14 residues. Germline-derived CDR1 and CDR2 are MNHEY and SMNVEV (reference sequence). The trim removed 4 bases at V and 8 bases at J, leaving 5 bases unmatched. The CDR3 spells CASSSSGTGGGYTF. Written as DNA, the CDR3 is TGTGCCAGCAGTTCCTCCGGGACAGGGGGCGGCTACACCTTC.

The rearrangement links TRBV11-3 to TRBJ2-5; D gene uncertain. Germline lookup yields CDR1 SGHNT and CDR2 YENEEA. The CDR3 extends over 15 amino acids. V was shortened by 5 bases and J by 1 base, with 14 bases between the two germline ends. Here the CDR3 reads CASSLPGRLQETQYF. The CDR3 nucleotides are TGTGCCAGCAGCCTCCCAGGACGGCTCCAAGAGACCCAGTACTTC.

The chain uses TRBV24-1 and TRBJ2-6; 8 bases agree with TRBD1. The ends lost 2 bases at V and 0 bases at J; junction bases unmatched: 5. Per the germline V gene, CDR1 is KGHDR and CDR2 is SFDVKD. The CDR3 contains 18 residues. The chain's CDR3 is CATSDSGQGNSGANVLTF. The CDR3 nucleotides read TGTGCCACCAGTGATTCCGGACAGGGCAACTCTGGGGCCAACGTCCTGACTTTC.

V gene TRBV19 combines with J gene TRBJ2-4; D might be TRBD1 (6 bases). CDR3 length: 13 amino acids. Germline CDR1 reads LNHDA; CDR2 reads SQIVND (reference sequence). V was pared by 9 bases and J by 0 bases, with 9 bases between. The CDR3, as DNA: TGTGCCAGCTCGACAGGAGCCAAAAACATTCAGTACTTC. Its translation is CASSTGAKNIQYF.

By proportion, this clonotype is medium-sized. The CDR3 region is CASSERGNRAHEQYF. CDR3 DNA sequence: TGCGCCAGCAGTGAAAGGGGGAACAGGGCGCACGAGCAGTACTTC. J is TRBJ2-7 and V is TRBV10-1; tentatively, D is TRBD1 (6 bases). The CDR3 consists of 15 residues. Germline assignment: CDR1 WNHNN and CDR2 SYGVQD (reference sequence). Trimming took 3 bases from V and 5 from J, leaving 17 bases between them.

This sequence joins TRBV11-3 and TRBJ2-5, with 12 bases matching TRBD2. The CDR3 consists of 20 residues. V was pared by 2 bases and J by 5 bases, with 18 bases of the junction left unmatched. Germline CDR1 and CDR2: SGHNT and YENEEA. CDR3 sequence (DNA): TGTGCCAGCAGCTTAAGGCCTCCCTCCTCTAGCGGGGGGGCTTCGGAGACCCAGTACTTC. The encoded protein is CASSLRPPSSSGGASETQYF.

The rearrangement links TRBV6-1 to TRBJ2-7, with 7 positions matching TRBD1. CDR3 length: 13 amino acids. V was pared by 6 bases and J by 4 bases, with 6 bases of the junction left unmatched. Germline V gene sequence: CDR1 MNHNS, CDR2 SASEGT. In DNA, the CDR3 is TGTGCCAGCAGGGCGGCAGGGGGTTACGAGCAGTACTTC. Protein product: CASRAAGGYEQYF.

This sequence joins TRBV20-1 and TRBJ2-7, with D perhaps TRBD1 or TRBD2 (5 bases each). Trimming cost V 5 bases and J 2 bases, with 10 bases left between them. The V gene's germline CDR1 is DFQATT and CDR2 SNEGSKA (reference sequence). The CDR3 totals 12 residues. The CDR3 reads CSALLGAYEQYF. In DNA, the CDR3 is TGCAGTGCTCTTCTGGGGGCCTACGAGCAGTACTTC.

This clonotype has only one observation. The chain recombines TRBV21-1 with TRBJ2-7; the table names TRBD2, a call not compared with the DNA. TRBV21-1 is marked as a pseudogene. The length of the CDR3 is 18 residues. CDR3 in amino acids: CASSSGKRLAGGTYEQYF. In DNA, the CDR3 is TGTGCCAGCAGCAGCGGGAAGCGGTTAGCGGGGGGGACCTACGAGCAGTACTTC.

This clonotype was seen a handful of times. The chain recombines TRBV20-1 with TRBJ2-2; 10 nucleotides line up with TRBD1. V dropped 0 bases and J dropped 7; count of bases not matched to a gene: 8. The CDR3 runs to 16 residues. CDR1 and CDR2 (germline): DFQATT, SNEGSKA (reference sequence). The CDR3 here is CSARDSRTGGGGELFF. Written as DNA, the CDR3 is TGCAGTGCTAGAGATAGTAGGACAGGGGGAGGCGGGGAGCTGTTTTTT.

Only a few counts were recorded for this clonotype. V and J are TRBV29-1 and TRBJ2-2; TRBD2 matches at 7 bases. This CDR3 has 13 residues. The germline V gene has CDR1 SQVTM and CDR2 ANQGSEA. The V and J ends lost 6 bases and 4 bases, in that order; junction bases with no gene match: 5. CDR3 protein: CSVDGRGTGELFF. DNA for the CDR3: TGCAGCGTGGATGGGAGGGGCACCGGGGAGCTGTTTTTT.

The DNA of the CDR3 is TGTGCCTGGACAGGGCCAAATAGCAATCAGCCCCAGCATTTT. This sequence encodes CAWTGPNSNQPQHF. This chain uses TRBV30 with TRBJ1-5; the D gene is possibly TRBD1 (5 bases). The CDR3 consists of 14 residues. Germline loops: CDR1 GTSNPN, CDR2 SVGIG (reference sequence). The V and J ends lost 4 bases and 0 bases respectively, with 10 bases between them.

This chain uses TRBV7-8 with TRBJ2-2, with D maybe TRBD2 (7 bases). Trimming stripped 6 bases from V and 4 bases from J, with 15 bases between. Looked up from germline, CDR1 is SGHVS and CDR2 is FQNEAQ. The CDR3 contains 15 residues. The CDR3 protein is CASRPRGGGTGELFF. The CDR3 nucleotides are TGTGCCAGCAGACCTCGAGGGGGGGGCACCGGGGAGCTGTTTTTT.

This clonotype was seen only a few times. The rearrangement links TRBV7-2 to TRBJ1-1; the D gene is possibly TRBD1 (5 bases). Germline CDR1 SGHTA, CDR2 FQGNSA. The CDR3 spans 15 residues. Trimming removed 5 bases from V and 1 base from J, with 14 bases in between. The CDR3, as DNA: TGTGCCAGCAGCCCTAGGACAATGCAGAACACTGAAGCTTTCTTT. Encoded protein: CASSPRTMQNTEAFF.

The V and J genes are TRBV19 and TRBJ2-5; a weak D match, TRBD1 (6 bases). Trimming shortened V by 6 bases and J by 7 bases, and 18 bases separated the two germline ends. CDR1 LNHDA and CDR2 SQIVND come from the germline V gene (reference sequence). The CDR3 is 14 residues long. CDR3 amino acids: CASSQIGQPTTQYF. The CDR3 DNA follows: TGTGCCAGTAGCCAGATAGGACAGCCGACGACCCAGTACTTC.

The CDR3: CAWSVLETQYF. The CDR3 DNA reads as TGTGCCTGGAGTGTTCTGGAGACCCAGTACTTC. The chain uses TRBV30 and TRBJ2-5; D is uncertain. V was trimmed by 0 bases and J by 5 bases, leaving 4 bases between them. This CDR3 is 11 amino acids long. Germline V lookup: CDR1 GTSNPN, CDR2 SVGIG (reference sequence).

This chain links TRBV6-2 or TRBV6-3 with TRBJ2-3; D remains unclear. This CDR3 contains 18 residues. Deletions cut 0 bases from V and 4 bases from J, with 20 bases between. The germline V gene encodes CDR1 MNHEY and CDR2 SVGEGT. CDR3 sequence (DNA): TGTGCCAGCAGTTACTCGAGAGTCGGCAGAAAAGGCGCAGATACGCAGTATTTT. It codes for CASSYSRVGRKGADTQYF.

This clonotype appeared a few times. This chain links TRBV24-1 with TRBJ1-2; tentative D call: TRBD1 (5 bases). The V end was cut by 3 bases, the J end by 4 bases, with 14 bases between. The CDR3 spans 15 residues. In germline, CDR1 is KGHDR, CDR2 SFDVKD. CDR3 DNA: TGTGCCACCAGTGATCCTGGGACTACCCTCTATGGCTACACCTTC. Translated: CATSDPGTTLYGYTF.

CDR3 protein: CASRGPMGTGELFF. CDR3 DNA sequence: TGTGCCAGCAGGGGCCCGATGGGCACCGGGGAGCTGTTTTTT. The chain has TRBV28 and TRBJ2-2; no reliable D call. Trimming took 6 bases from V and 4 from J, leaving 12 bases between them. The CDR3 sequence is 14 residues long. CDR1 and CDR2 from the germline V gene are MDHEN and SYDVKM.

A few counts support this clonotype. The chain has TRBV7-3 and TRBJ1-2; TRBD1 matches 7 bases. Germline V gene sequence: CDR1 SGHTA, CDR2 FQGTGA. Trimming cost V 4 bases and J 7 bases; bases outside gene matches: 3. This CDR3 is 12 amino acids long. The CDR3 DNA follows: TGTGCCAGCAGCTCAGGGGGGGGTGGCTACACCTTC. As protein: CASSSGGGGYTF.

The chain combines TRBV28 with TRBJ2-7; 7 bases map to TRBD2. Germline CDR1 reads MDHEN; CDR2 reads SYDVKM. This CDR3 spans 14 amino acids. Germline trimming cut 7 bases from V and 2 bases from J; bases unmatched to any gene: 8. The CDR3 nucleotides read TGTGCCAGCATCGCTAGCGGTTTTCCCTACGAGCAGTACTTC. It translates to CASIASGFPYEQYF.

The genes are TRBV20-1 and TRBJ1-1; D perhaps matches TRBD1 (6 bases). CDR1 and CDR2 from the germline V gene are DFQATT and SNEGSKA (reference sequence). Trimming left V 0 bases short and J 0 bases short, with 14 bases between. The CDR3 totals 16 residues. The CDR3, as DNA: TGCAGTGCTAGAGACCCACAGGGACCCATGAACACTGAAGCTTTCTTT. It translates to CSARDPQGPMNTEAFF.

This clonotype is medium-sized. The chain recombines TRBV6-1 with TRBJ2-7, with 10 bases matching TRBD1. V gave up 4 bases and J gave up 3 bases; unmatched junction bases: 3. This CDR3 has 14 residues. Germline lookup yields CDR1 MNHNS and CDR2 SASEGT. DNA of the CDR3: TGTGCCAGCAGTGGAAGGACAGGGGGCTACGAGCAGTACTTC. This encodes CASSGRTGGYEQYF.

This chain links TRBV28 with TRBJ1-2; perhaps TRBD1 as D (5 bases). The V end lost 4 bases, the J end lost 5 bases, and 11 bases lay between the germline ends. The germline V gene has CDR1 MDHEN and CDR2 SYDVKM. The length of the CDR3 is 13 residues. The DNA of the CDR3 is TGTGCCAGCAGTTCAGGACAAGGATATGGCTACACCTTC. Amino acids: CASSSGQGYGYTF.